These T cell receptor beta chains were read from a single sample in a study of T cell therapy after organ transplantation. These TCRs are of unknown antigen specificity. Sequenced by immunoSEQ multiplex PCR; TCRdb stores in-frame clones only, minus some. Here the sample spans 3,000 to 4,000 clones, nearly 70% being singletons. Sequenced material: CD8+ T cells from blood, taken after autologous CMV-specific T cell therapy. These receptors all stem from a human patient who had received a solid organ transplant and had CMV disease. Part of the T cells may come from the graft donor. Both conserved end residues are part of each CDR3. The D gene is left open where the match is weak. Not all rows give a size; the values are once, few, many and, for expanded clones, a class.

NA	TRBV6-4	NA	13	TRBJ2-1	CASSPPPPDEQFF	TGTGCCAGCAGTCCACCTCCGCCGGATGAGCAGTTCTTC
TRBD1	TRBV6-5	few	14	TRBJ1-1	CASSQYTGDTEAFF	TGTGCCAGCAGCCAATACACAGGGGATACTGAAGCTTTCTTT
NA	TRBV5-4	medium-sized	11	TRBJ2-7	CASSRGYEQYF	TGTGCCAGCAGCAGGGGTTACGAGCAGTACTTC
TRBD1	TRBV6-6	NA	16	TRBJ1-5	CASSPPGTGGNQPQHF	TGTGCCAGCAGTCCCCCCGGGACAGGGGGCAATCAGCCCCAGCATTTT
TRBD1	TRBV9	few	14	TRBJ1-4	CASSDRDSPEKLFF	TGTGCCAGCAGCGACCGGGACAGCCCTGAAAAACTGTTTTTT
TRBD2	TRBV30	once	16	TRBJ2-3	CAWSSGLAGRADTQYF	TGTGCCTGGAGTTCAGGACTAGCGGGGAGGGCAGATACGCAGTATTTT
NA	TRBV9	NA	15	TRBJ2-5	CASSPPGPGQETQYF	TGTGCCAGCAGCCCCCCTGGGCCAGGGCAAGAGACCCAGTACTTC
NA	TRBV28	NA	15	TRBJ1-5	CASRPTGVSNQPQHF	TGTGCCAGCAGACCCACGGGAGTGAGCAATCAGCCCCAGCATTTT
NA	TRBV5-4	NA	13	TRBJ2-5	CASSLWGEETQYF	TGTGCCAGCAGCTTGTGGGGGGAAGAGACCCAGTACTTC
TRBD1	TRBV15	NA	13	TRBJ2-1	CATRDRGYNEQFF	TGTGCCACCCGGGACAGGGGCTACAATGAGCAGTTCTTC
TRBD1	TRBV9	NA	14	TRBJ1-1	CASSDGQVGTEAFF	TGTGCCAGCAGCGACGGACAGGTTGGCACTGAAGCTTTCTTT